These T cell receptor beta chains were read from a single sample in a study of blood T cell repertoires in COVID-19. Profiling relied on immunoSEQ multiplex PCR, and the TCRdb table lists in-frame clones only, not all of them. The table has 95,000 to 110,000 clones, about 80% seen once. The specimen was peripheral blood. All receptors come from a man in his 60s with acute or convalescent COVID-19. Each CDR3 is given with its conserved first and last residue. D genes are given only for firm matches. Some rows mark clone size as missing; the rest say once, few, many or name a class of expanded clone.

TRBD1 TRBJ1-1 TRBV6-2/TRBV6-3 NA CASRYTGGTEAFF TGTGCCAGCAGATACACAGGGGGCACTGAAGCTTTCTTT
TRBD1 TRBJ1-3 TRBV19 few CASSSRDREDTIYF TGTGCCAGTAGTTCCCGGGACAGGGAGGACACCATATATTTT
TRBD2 TRBJ2-1 TRBV5-4 once CASIRGGGNYNEQFF TGTGCCAGCATAAGAGGCGGGGGGAACTACAATGAGCAGTTCTTC
NA TRBJ2-1 TRBV29-1 NA CSVEGGRWGYDEQFF TGCAGCGTTGAAGGGGGGAGGTGGGGTTACGATGAGCAGTTCTTC
NA TRBJ1-5 TRBV10-2 NA CASSQVRNQPQHF TGCGCCAGCAGTCAAGTTCGGAATCAGCCCCAGCATTTT
TRBD1 TRBJ2-6 TRBV28 NA CASRPNTGTVNSGANVLTF TGTGCCAGCAGACCCAATACCGGGACAGTGAACTCTGGGGCCAACGTCCTGACTTTC
NA TRBJ1-4 TRBV7-9 NA CATIQDPHEKLFF TGTGCCACCATCCAGGATCCGCATGAAAAACTGTTTTTT
TRBD1 TRBJ2-7 TRBV28 NA CASSGTGRYEQYF TGTGCCAGCAGTGGGACAGGGCGCTACGAGCAGTACTTC
NA TRBJ1-1 TRBV3-1/TRBV3-2 NA CASSRVNTEAFF TGTGCCAGCAGCCGAGTTAACACTGAAGCTTTCTTT
TRBD1 TRBJ2-2 TRBV11-3 NA CASRGTGNTGELFF TGTGCCAGCAGGGGGACAGGGAACACCGGGGAGCTGTTTTTT
NA TRBJ2-5 TRBV7-9 once CASSSDMSETQYF TGTGCCAGCAGTTCCGACATGTCGGAGACCCAGTACTTC
TRBD2 TRBJ2-3 TRBV5-1 NA CASSLALTIAGKVVDTQYF TGCGCCAGCAGCTTGGCCCTAACGATAGCGGGAAAGGTGGTGGATACGCAGTATTTT
NA TRBJ2-3 TRBV5-6 NA CASSLYQGKRPDTQYF TGTGCCAGCAGCCTTTATCAGGGAAAGAGGCCAGATACGCAGTATTTT
TRBD1 TRBJ1-2 TRBV7-9 NA CASSAAGTGRKGYTF TGTGCCAGCAGCGCGGCCGGGACAGGGAGGAAAGGCTACACCTTC
TRBD2 TRBJ2-3 TRBV5-1 NA CASSETSGRADTQYF TGCGCCAGCAGCGAGACTAGCGGCAGGGCGGATACGCAGTATTTT
TRBD1 TRBJ1-1 TRBV28 NA CASSPLWGQGVMNTEAFF TGTGCCAGCAGTCCACTTTGGGGACAGGGGGTCATGAACACTGAAGCTTTCTTT
TRBD1 TRBJ2-7 TRBV29-1 NA CSAEGQGVDEQYF TGCAGCGCCGAGGGCCAGGGGGTGGACGAGCAGTACTTC
NA TRBJ2-7 TRBV5-6 NA CASSTGAYEQYF TGTGCCAGCAGCACGGGAGCCTACGAGCAGTACTTC
TRBD1 TRBJ2-3 TRBV19 NA CASNHRQGAFPDTQYF TGTGCCAGTAACCACAGACAGGGGGCCTTTCCAGATACGCAGTATTTT
NA TRBJ1-5 TRBV5-4 few CASSPTPYSNQPQHF TGTGCCAGCAGCCCGACACCTTATAGCAATCAGCCCCAGCATTTT
TRBD2 TRBJ2-2 TRBV15 NA CATSRVGLATSGELFF TGTGCCACCAGCAGAGTGGGACTAGCGACCTCCGGGGAGCTGTTTTTT
TRBD1 TRBJ1-2 TRBV5-6 NA CASSLWGQDYGYTF TGTGCCAGCAGCTTGTGGGGACAGGACTATGGCTACACCTTC
NA TRBJ2-2 TRBV12-5 NA CAVTETNTGELFF TGTGCTGTAACAGAGACGAACACCGGGGAGCTGTTTTTT
NA TRBJ2-3 TRBV19 NA CASSTITSTDTQYF TGTGCCAGTAGTACGATTACTAGCACAGATACGCAGTATTTT
TRBD2 TRBJ2-3 TRBV5-1 NA CASNPGGREDTQYF TGCGCCAGCAACCCGGGAGGGCGTGAAGATACGCAGTATTTT
NA TRBJ1-6 TRBV19 NA CASSSRSGQRPLHF TGTGCCAGTAGCTCCCGGTCCGGACAGAGACCCCTCCACTTT
NA TRBJ2-3 TRBV2 NA CASSGTRSTDTQYF TGTGCCAGCAGTGGGACAAGGAGCACAGATACGCAGTATTTT
TRBD1 TRBJ2-3 TRBV7-9 NA CASSLLGQSTDTQYF TGTGCCAGCAGCTTATTGGGACAGAGCACAGATACGCAGTATTTT
TRBD2 TRBJ2-5 TRBV7-2 NA CASSMRGASGETQYF TGTGCCAGCAGCATGCGGGGGGCGTCGGGAGAGACCCAGTACTTC
TRBD2 TRBJ2-3 TRBV11-2 NA CASSLVAGAASTDTQYF TGTGCCAGCAGCTTAGTAGCGGGCGCTGCTAGCACAGATACGCAGTATTTT
TRBD1 TRBJ2-3 TRBV28 NA CASSLDRGRGTDTQYF TGTGCCAGCAGTTTAGACAGGGGTCGTGGGACAGATACGCAGTATTTT
TRBD1 TRBJ2-3 TRBV27 once CTTGDSSTDTQYF TGTACCACAGGGGATTCTAGCACAGATACGCAGTATTTT
TRBD1 TRBJ2-2 TRBV24-1 NA CATSARTGGTGELFF TGTGCCACCAGTGCTCGGACAGGGGGGACCGGGGAGCTGTTTTTT
NA TRBJ2-2 TRBV18 NA CASSPYRTANTGELFF TGTGCCAGCTCACCCTACCGGACAGCGAACACCGGGGAGCTGTTTTTT
NA TRBJ1-5 TRBV6-1 NA CASSEGGTWSQPQHF TGTGCCAGCAGTGAAGGCGGGACGTGGTCTCAGCCCCAGCATTTT
TRBD2 TRBJ2-7 TRBV6-5 NA CASRRGVIYEQYF TGTGCCAGCAGACGGGGGGTTATTTACGAGCAGTACTTC
NA TRBJ1-2 TRBV6-5 NA CATSERKNYGYTF TGTGCCACCTCGGAGAGGAAAAACTATGGCTACACCTTC
NA TRBJ1-6 TRBV15 NA CATSRDVGGNSPLHF TGTGCCACCAGCAGAGATGTGGGAGGGAATTCACCCCTCCACTTT
NA TRBJ2-1 TRBV10-1 NA CASSEFLSSYNEQFF TGCGCCAGCAGTGAGTTTCTGTCCTCCTACAATGAGCAGTTCTTC
TRBD2 TRBJ2-3 TRBV14 NA CASSPAGVTDTQYF TGTGCCAGCAGCCCGGCGGGAGTGACAGATACGCAGTATTTT
NA TRBJ1-1 TRBV21-1 few CASSKGRTERAAFF TGTGCCAGCAGCAAAGGGAGGACAGAACGGGCAGCTTTCTTT
NA TRBJ1-1 TRBV5-4 NA CASSSIYRSEAFF TGTGCCAGCAGCTCGATATACCGGAGTGAAGCTTTCTTT
TRBD1 TRBJ2-1 TRBV20-1 NA CSASVYRDRVVGEQFF TGCAGTGCTAGTGTCTACCGGGACAGGGTAGTTGGTGAGCAGTTCTTC
TRBD1 TRBJ1-2 TRBV5-5 once CASSYTPGTAFYGYTF TGTGCCAGCAGCTATACCCCCGGGACAGCCTTTTATGGCTACACCTTC
TRBD2 TRBJ2-5 TRBV24-1 NA CATSDAPGLAGWETQYF TGTGCCACCAGTGATGCCCCGGGACTAGCGGGATGGGAGACCCAGTACTTC
NA TRBJ2-7 TRBV29-1 NA CSVLGDPYEQYF TGCAGCGTTCTAGGAGACCCCTATGAGCAGTACTTC
TRBD2 TRBJ2-2 TRBV11-3 NA CASSQTRGGTGELFF TGTGCCAGCAGCCAGACCCGGGGGGGGACCGGGGAGCTGTTTTTT
TRBD2 TRBJ2-3 TRBV28 NA CASSLPPTSGRSDTQYF TGTGCCAGCAGTTTACCCCCCACTAGCGGGAGGTCAGATACGCAGTATTTT
TRBD1 TRBJ2-7 TRBV6-5 NA CASRHQGAGEQYF TGTGCCAGCAGGCACCAGGGGGCAGGTGAGCAGTACTTC
NA TRBJ2-5 TRBV20-1 once CSARRRTQYF TGCAGTGCTAGGCGGAGGACCCAGTACTTC
NA TRBJ2-7 TRBV6-5 NA CASAYYYEQYF TGTGCCAGCGCCTACTACTACGAGCAGTACTTC
NA TRBJ2-3 TRBV3-1/TRBV3-2 NA CASSPTATDTQYF TGTGCCAGCAGCCCGACAGCCACAGATACGCAGTATTTT
TRBD1 TRBJ2-1 TRBV7-8 NA CASSPRQGANEQFF TGTGCCAGCAGCCCCCGACAGGGGGCAAATGAGCAGTTCTTC
TRBD1 TRBJ2-7 TRBV18 NA CASSSTWDRVVNEQYF TGTGCCAGCTCATCCACTTGGGACAGGGTTGTCAACGAGCAGTACTTC